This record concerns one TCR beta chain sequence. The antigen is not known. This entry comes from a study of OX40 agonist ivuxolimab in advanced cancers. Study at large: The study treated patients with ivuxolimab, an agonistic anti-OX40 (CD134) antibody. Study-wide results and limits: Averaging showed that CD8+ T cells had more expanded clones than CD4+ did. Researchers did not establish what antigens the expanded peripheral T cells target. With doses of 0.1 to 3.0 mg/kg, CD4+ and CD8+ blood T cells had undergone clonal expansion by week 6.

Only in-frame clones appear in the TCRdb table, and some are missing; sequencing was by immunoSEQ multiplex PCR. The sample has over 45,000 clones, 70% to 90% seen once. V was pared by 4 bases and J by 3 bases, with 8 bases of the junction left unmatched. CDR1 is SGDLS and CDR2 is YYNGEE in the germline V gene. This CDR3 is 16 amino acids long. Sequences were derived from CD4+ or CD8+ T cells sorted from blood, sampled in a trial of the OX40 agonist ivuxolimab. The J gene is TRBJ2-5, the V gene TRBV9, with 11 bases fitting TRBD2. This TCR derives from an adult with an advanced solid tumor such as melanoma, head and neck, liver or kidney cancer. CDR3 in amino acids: CASSRGLAEYKETQYF. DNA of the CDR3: TGTGCCAGCAGCAGGGGACTAGCGGAATATAAAGAGACCCAGTACTTC.